A selection of T cell receptor beta chains follows, all from one sample in a study of cytomegalovirus exposure and HLA in healthy donors. Produced via immunoSEQ multiplex PCR; TCRdb's table is partial and in-frame only. This sample has fewer than 200,000 clones, with about 81% found just once. Sequencing input: PBMCs. Source of these receptors: a woman between 45 and 60 years old in good health and CMV-seropositive. The CDR3 runs from the conserved cysteine through the conserved F or W. The D gene is left open where the match is weak. Clone size, where shown, is once, few, many, or a class for clones that have expanded.

v_gene	d_gene	abundance	j_gene	CDR3nt	CDR3aa
TRBV2	.	.	TRBJ1-4	TGTGCCAGCAGGGATAGGATCGGGTTAAGTGAAAAACTGTTTTTT	CASRDRIGLSEKLFF
TRBV10-1	.	.	TRBJ2-7	TGCGCCAGCAGTGAACGTAGGAGCGTTGGCGAGCAGTACTTC	CASSERRSVGEQYF
TRBV6-1	.	.	TRBJ2-7	TGTGCCAGCAGTTATATCCACGAGCAGTACTTC	CASSYIHEQYF
TRBV4-1	TRBD1	.	TRBJ1-6	TGCGCCAGCAGCCAAGTCGCCGGGACAGGGACGACACCCCTCCACTTT	CASSQVAGTGTTPLHF
TRBV5-1	TRBD1	.	TRBJ2-7	TGCGCCAGCAGGCCCCAGGGGGCAAACTACGAGCAGTACTTC	CASRPQGANYEQYF
TRBV5-1	.	.	TRBJ1-2	TGCGCCAGCAGCACCTCCGGGACACTAAACTATGGCTACACCTTC	CASSTSGTLNYGYTF
TRBV7-3	.	few	TRBJ1-1	TGTGCCAGCAGCTTAGGGGCGGTGAACACTGAAGCTTTCTTT	CASSLGAVNTEAFF
TRBV5-1	TRBD1	.	TRBJ1-6	TGCGCCAGCAGCCTAGACCAGACAGGGGTCGGTGATCCCCTCCACTTT	CASSLDQTGVGDPLHF
TRBV7-9	TRBD1	.	TRBJ2-1	TGTGCCAGCAGCCCCCGGGACAGGGGGAGCAATGAGCAGTTCTTC	CASSPRDRGSNEQFF
TRBV4-1	TRBD2	.	TRBJ2-7	TGCGCCAGCAGCCAAGCTAGCGGGGGCTACTCCTACGAGCAGTACTTC	CASSQASGGYSYEQYF
TRBV6-5	.	.	TRBJ2-3	TGTGCCAGCACGGGAGACGGTACAGATACGCAGTATTTT	CASTGDGTDTQYF
TRBV18	TRBD1	.	TRBJ1-2	TGTGCCAGCTCACGCGGGACAGGGGTTAACTATGGCTACACCTTC	CASSRGTGVNYGYTF
TRBV5-1	.	once	TRBJ1-1	TGCGCCAGCAGCCGAAATCAGGGTGAAGCTTTCTTT	CASSRNQGEAFF
TRBV5-1	.	.	TRBJ1-2	TGCGCCAGCAGCTTGTCCGGCAGGGAAGGCTACACCTTC	CASSLSGREGYTF
TRBV30	TRBD1	once	TRBJ1-1	TGTGCCTGGAGTGATTGGACAGGAAACACTGAAGCTTTCTTT	CAWSDWTGNTEAFF
TRBV9	.	.	TRBJ2-7	TGTGCCAGCAGCGTAGCGGAGAGGGCCGAGCAGTACTTC	CASSVAERAEQYF